Sequencing of this T cell receptor (beta chain) was carried out in a study of PD-1 blockade in classical Hodgkin lymphoma. Study findings and constraints: While CD8+ TCR diversity did not rise significantly by C4D1, CD4+ TCR diversity did.

Indicated time point: cycle 4 day 1 (C4D1), after 6 weeks of nivolumab. Each patient experienced a relapse that followed autologous stem cell transplantation, and brentuximab vedotin exposure varied. The authors purified CD4+ T cells from thawed PBMCs by magnetic negative selection. Progressive disease, partial response or complete response was each patient's best response. Produced via immunoSEQ multiplex PCR; TCRdb's table is partial and in-frame only. This sample has about 18,000 clones, with approximately 70% found just once. Concerning this clone: No antigen is known for it.

With 0 bases removed from V and 10 bases from J, the gap between germline ends came to 10 bases. From germline, CDR1 is LGHNA and CDR2 YNFKEQ. The CDR3 covers 14 residues. The receptor was isolated from a human donor with classical Hodgkin lymphoma. The V call is TRBV4-2, the J call TRBJ1-6; possibly TRBD1 for D (5 bases). The input for sequencing was CD4+ T cells from blood, taken before the fourth cycle of nivolumab. CDR3 nucleotides: TGTGCCAGCAGCCAAGACTCAGGGATCTCACCCCTCCACTTT. This gives the protein CASSQDSGISPLHF.